The clone carrying this T cell receptor beta chain was counted once. The entry originates in a study of blood T cell repertoires in COVID-19. Study overall: Samples of COVID-19 (acute and convalescent) were obtained from the United States, Italy and Spain.

Germline V gene data show CDR1 as GTSNPN and CDR2 as SVGIG (reference sequence). Trimming removed 3 bases at V and 5 bases at J, with 20 bases between. CDR3 size: 16 residues. Produced via immunoSEQ multiplex PCR; TCRdb's table is partial and in-frame only. The data show some 290,000 clones, roughly nine tenths seen once. V is TRBV30 and J is TRBJ2-1; tentatively, D is TRBD2 (5 bases). Sequencing used peripheral blood. The TCR was taken from a man younger than 35 with active or convalescent COVID-19. In DNA form, the CDR3 reads TGTGCCTGGAGCGTACTAGTGGACGCTCCTAACAATGAGCAGTTCTTC. Amino acids: CAWSVLVDAPNNEQFF.